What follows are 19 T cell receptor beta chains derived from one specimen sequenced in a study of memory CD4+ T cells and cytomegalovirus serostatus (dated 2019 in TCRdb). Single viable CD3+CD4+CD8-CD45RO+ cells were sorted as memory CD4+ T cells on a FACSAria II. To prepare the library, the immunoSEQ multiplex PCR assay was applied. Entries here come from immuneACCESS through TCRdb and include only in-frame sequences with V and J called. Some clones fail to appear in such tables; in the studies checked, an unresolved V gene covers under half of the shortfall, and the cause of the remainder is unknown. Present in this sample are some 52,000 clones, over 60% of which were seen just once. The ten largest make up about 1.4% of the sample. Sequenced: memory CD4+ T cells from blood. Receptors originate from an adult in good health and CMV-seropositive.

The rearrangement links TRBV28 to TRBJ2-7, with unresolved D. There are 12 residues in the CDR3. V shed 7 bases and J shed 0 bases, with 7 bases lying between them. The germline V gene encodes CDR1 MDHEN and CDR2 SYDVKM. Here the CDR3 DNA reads TGTGCCAGCAAGGAGAGCTCCTACGAGCAGTACTTC. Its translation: CASKESSYEQYF.

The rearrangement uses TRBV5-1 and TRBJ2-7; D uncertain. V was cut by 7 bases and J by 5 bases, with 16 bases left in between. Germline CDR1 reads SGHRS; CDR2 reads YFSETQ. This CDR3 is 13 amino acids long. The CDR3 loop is CASGVSPLNEQYF. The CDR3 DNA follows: TGCGCCAGCGGAGTCTCCCCGTTAAACGAGCAGTACTTC.

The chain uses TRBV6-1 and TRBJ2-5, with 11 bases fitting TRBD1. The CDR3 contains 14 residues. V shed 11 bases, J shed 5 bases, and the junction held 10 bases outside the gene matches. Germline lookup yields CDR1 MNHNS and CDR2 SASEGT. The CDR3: CACRTGGAGETQYF. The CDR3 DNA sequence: TGTGCCTGCCGGACAGGGGGCGCGGGGGAGACCCAGTACTTC.

Here the CDR3 reads CASTSTPDLVYNSPLHF. In DNA, the CDR3 is TGTGCCAGCACCAGCACGCCCGATTTAGTATATAATTCACCCCTCCACTTT. The V and J genes are TRBV27 and TRBJ1-6, with D unclear. From germline, CDR1 is MNHEY and CDR2 SMNVEV (reference sequence). V was trimmed by 7 bases and J by 4 bases, leaving 20 bases between them. The CDR3 is 17 residues long.

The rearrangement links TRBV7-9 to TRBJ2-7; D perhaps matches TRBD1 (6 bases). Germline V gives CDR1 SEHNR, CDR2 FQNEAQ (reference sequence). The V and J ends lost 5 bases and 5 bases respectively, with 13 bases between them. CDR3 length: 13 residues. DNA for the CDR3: TGTGCCAGCAGCATCAGGGGAACTCACGAGCAGTACTTC. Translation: CASSIRGTHEQYF.

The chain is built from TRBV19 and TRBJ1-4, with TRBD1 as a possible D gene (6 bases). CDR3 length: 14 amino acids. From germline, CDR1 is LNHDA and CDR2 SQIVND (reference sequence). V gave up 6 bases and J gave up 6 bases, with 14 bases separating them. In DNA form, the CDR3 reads TGTGCCAGTAGGATGAGGGGGGCCTATGAAAAACTGTTTTTT. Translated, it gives CASRMRGAYEKLFF.

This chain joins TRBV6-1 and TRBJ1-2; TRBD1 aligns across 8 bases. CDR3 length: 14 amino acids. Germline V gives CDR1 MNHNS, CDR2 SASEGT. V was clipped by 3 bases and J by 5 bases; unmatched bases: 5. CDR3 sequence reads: CASSEGTGPYGYTF. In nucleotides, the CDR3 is TGTGCCAGCAGTGAGGGGACAGGCCCTTATGGCTACACCTTC.

CDR3 region: CASSYSRDNNYGYTF. The CDR3 bases are TGTGCCAGCAGTTACTCCCGGGACAATAACTATGGCTACACCTTC. This chain uses TRBV6-5 with TRBJ1-2; maybe TRBD1 (6 bases). There are 15 residues in the CDR3. Trimming left V 0 bases short and J 1 base short, with 9 bases between. The germline V gene encodes CDR1 MNHEY and CDR2 SVGAGI.

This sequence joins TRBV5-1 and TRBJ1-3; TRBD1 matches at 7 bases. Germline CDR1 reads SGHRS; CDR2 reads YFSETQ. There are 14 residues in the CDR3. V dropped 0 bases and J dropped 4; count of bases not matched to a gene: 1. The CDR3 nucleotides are TGCGCCAGCAGCTTGGCGGGACAGGGAAACACCATATATTTT. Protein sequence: CASSLAGQGNTIYF.

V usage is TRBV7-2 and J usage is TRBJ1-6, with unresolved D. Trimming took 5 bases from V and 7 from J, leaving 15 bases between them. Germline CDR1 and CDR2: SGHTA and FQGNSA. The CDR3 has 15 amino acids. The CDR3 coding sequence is TGTGCCAGCAGCCTTCAAAAGCATCCGAATTCACCCCTCCACTTT. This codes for CASSLQKHPNSPLHF.

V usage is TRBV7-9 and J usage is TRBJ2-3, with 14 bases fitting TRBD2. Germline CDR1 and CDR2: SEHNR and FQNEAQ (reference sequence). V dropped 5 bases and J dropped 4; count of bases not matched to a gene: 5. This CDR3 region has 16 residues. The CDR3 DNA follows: TGTGCCAGCAGCCCGGGACTAGCGGGAGTCGCAGATACGCAGTATTTT. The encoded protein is CASSPGLAGVADTQYF.

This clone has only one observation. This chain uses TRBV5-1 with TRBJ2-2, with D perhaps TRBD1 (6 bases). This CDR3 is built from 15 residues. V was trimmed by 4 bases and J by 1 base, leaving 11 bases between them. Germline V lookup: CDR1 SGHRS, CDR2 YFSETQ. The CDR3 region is CASSPGHRNTGELFF. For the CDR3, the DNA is TGCGCCAGCAGCCCGGGACACCGGAACACCGGGGAGCTGTTTTTT.

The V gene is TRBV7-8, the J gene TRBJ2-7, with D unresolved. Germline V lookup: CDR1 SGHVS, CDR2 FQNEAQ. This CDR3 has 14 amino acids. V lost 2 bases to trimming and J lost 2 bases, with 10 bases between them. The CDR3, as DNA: TGTGCCAGCAGCTTACGCGGCAGGACCTACGAGCAGTACTTC. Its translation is CASSLRGRTYEQYF. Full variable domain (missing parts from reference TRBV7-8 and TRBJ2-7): GAGVSQSPRYKVAKRGQDVALRCDPISGHVSLFWYQQALGQGPEFLTYFQNEAQLDKSGLPSDRFFAERPEGSVSTLKIQRTQQEDSAVYLCASSLRGRTYEQYFGPGTRLTVT.

The CDR3 nucleotides read TGTGCCAGCTCAATGAACACTGAAGCTTTCTTT. It translates to CASSMNTEAFF. This chain links TRBV18 with TRBJ1-1; unclear D gene. Trimming left V 5 bases short and J 0 bases short, with 1 base between. The CDR3 runs to 11 residues. Germline assignment: CDR1 KGHSH and CDR2 LQKENI.

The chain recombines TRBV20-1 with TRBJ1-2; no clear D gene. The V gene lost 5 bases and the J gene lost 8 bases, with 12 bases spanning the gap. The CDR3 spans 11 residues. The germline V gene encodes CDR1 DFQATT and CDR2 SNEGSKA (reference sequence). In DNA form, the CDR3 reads TGCAGTGCTTCGCCCTCTGGGGGCTACACCTTC. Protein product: CSASPSGGYTF.

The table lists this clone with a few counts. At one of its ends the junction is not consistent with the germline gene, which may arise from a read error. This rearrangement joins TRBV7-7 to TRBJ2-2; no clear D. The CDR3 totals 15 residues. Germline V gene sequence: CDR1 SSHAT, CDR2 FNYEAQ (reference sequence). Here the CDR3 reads CASSRTYENTGELFF. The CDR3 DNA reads TGTGCTAGCAGCCGAACCTACGAGAACACCGGGGAGCTGTTTTTT.

Here the CDR3 reads CAWSVQGGGNQPQHF. CDR3 sequence (DNA): TGTGCCTGGAGTGTACAGGGAGGGGGCAATCAGCCCCAGCATTTT. This sequence joins TRBV30 and TRBJ1-5, with D possibly TRBD1 on 6 matching bases. The CDR3 is 15 residues long. Germline values: CDR1 GTSNPN, CDR2 SVGIG (reference sequence). V shed 0 bases and J shed 2 bases, with 11 bases lying between them. Looking up the rest from reference TRBV30 and TRBJ1-5 gives the full variable domain: SQTIHQWPATLVQPVGSPLSLECTVEGTSNPNLYWYRQAAGRGLQLLFYSVGIGQISSEVPQNLSASRPQDRQFILSSKKLLLSDSGFYLCAWSVQGGGNQPQHFGDGTRLSIL.

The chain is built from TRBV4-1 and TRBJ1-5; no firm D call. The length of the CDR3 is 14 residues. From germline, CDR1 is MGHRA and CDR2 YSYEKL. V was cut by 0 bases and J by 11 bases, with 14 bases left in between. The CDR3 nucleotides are TGCGCCAGCAGCCAAGAGAGGGCCCTCGGGGCCCAGCATTTT. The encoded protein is CASSQERALGAQHF.

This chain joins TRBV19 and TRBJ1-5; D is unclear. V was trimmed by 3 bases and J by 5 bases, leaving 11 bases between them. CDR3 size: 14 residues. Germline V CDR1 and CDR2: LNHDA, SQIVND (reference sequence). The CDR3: CASSILKVDQPQHF. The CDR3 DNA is TGTGCCAGTAGTATTCTGAAGGTGGATCAGCCCCAGCATTTT.